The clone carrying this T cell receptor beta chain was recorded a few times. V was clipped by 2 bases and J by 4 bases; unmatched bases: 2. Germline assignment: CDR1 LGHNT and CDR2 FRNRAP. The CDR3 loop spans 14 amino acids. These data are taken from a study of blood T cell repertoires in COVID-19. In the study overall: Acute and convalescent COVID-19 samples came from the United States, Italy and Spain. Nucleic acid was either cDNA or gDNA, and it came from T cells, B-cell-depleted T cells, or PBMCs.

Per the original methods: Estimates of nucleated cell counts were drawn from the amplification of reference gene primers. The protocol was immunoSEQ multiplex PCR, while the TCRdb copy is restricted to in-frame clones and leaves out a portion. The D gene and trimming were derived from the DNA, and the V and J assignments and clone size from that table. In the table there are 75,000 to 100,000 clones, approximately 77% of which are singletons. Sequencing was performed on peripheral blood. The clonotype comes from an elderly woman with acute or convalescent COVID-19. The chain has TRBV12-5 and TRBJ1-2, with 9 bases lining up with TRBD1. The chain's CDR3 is CASGLLTGGYGYTF. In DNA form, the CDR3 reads TGTGCTAGTGGTTTGCTGACAGGGGGCTATGGCTACACCTTC.